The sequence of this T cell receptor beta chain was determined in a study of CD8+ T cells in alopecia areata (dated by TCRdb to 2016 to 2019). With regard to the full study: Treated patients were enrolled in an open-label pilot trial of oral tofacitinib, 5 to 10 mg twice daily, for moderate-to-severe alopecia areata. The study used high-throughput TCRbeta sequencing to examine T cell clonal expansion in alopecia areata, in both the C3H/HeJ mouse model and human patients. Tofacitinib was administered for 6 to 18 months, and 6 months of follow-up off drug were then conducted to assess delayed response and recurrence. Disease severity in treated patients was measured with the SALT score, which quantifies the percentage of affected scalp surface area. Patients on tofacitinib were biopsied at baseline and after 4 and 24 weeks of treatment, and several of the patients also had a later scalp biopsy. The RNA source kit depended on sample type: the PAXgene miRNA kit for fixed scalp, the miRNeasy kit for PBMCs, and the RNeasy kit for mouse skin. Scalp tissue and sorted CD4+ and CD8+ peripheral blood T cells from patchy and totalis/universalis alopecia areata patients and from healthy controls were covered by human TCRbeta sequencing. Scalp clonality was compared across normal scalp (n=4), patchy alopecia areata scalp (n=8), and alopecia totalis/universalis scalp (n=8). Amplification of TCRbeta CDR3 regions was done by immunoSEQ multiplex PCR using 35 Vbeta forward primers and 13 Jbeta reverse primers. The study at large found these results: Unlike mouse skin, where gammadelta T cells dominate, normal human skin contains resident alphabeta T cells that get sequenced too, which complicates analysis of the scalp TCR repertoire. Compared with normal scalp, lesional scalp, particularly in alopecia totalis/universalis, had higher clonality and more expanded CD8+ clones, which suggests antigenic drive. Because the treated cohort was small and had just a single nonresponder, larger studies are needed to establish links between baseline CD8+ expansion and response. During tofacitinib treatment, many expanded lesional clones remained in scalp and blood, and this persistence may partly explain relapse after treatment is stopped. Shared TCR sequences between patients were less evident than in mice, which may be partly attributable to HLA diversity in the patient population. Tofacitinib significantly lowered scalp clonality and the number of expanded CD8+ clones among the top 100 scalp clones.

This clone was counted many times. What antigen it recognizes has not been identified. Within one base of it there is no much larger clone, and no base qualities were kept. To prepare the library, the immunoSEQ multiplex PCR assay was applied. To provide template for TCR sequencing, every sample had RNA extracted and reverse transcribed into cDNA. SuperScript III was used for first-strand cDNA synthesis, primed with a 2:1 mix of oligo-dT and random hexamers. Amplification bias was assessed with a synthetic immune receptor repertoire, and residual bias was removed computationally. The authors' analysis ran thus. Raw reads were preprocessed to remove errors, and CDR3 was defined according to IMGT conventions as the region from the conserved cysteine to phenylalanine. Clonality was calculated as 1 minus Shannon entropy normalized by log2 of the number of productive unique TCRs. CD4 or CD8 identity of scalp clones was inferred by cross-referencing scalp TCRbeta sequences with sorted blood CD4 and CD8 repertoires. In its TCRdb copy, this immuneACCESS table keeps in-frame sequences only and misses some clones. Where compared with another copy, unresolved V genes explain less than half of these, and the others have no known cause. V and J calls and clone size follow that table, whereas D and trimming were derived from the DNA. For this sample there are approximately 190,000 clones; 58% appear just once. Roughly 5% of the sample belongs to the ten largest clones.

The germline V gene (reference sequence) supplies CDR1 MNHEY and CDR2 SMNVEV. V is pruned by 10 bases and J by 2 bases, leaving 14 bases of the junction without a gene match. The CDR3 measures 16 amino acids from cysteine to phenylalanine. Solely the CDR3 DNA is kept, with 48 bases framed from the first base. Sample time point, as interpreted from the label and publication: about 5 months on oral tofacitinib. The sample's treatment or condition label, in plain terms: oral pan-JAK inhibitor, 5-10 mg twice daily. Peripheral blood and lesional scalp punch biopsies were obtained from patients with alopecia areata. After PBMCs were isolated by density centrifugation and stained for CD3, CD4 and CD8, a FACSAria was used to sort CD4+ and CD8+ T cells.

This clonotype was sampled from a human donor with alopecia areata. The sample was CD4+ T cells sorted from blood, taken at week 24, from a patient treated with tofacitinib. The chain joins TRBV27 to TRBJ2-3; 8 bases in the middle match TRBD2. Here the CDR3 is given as CATRTSRYADTDTQYF. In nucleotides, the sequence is TGTGCCACCCGGACTAGCCGTTACGCTGACACAGATACGCAGTATTTT.